This T cell receptor (beta chain) was sequenced in a study of blood T cell repertoires in COVID-19. Study as a whole: The origin of the acute and convalescent COVID-19 samples was the United States, Italy and Spain. T cells, B-cell-depleted T cells, or PBMCs provided the cDNA or gDNA that served as material.

Original methodology: The authors estimated nucleated cell counts from reference gene primer amplification. The repertoire was sequenced with immunoSEQ multiplex PCR; TCRdb's copy has only in-frame clones and lacks some. V and J calls and clone size are copied from that table; D and trimming were computed from the DNA. Of about 210,000 clones listed, about 87% are singletons. CDR1 and CDR2 from the germline V gene are SNHLY and FYNNEI. The J segment lost 7 bases and the V segment lost 7 bases, leaving 10 bases of the junction unmatched. This CDR3 is 15 amino acids long. This clonotype was obtained from a man aged 70-80 years with acute or convalescent COVID-19. The chain couples TRBV2 to TRBJ1-6, with 7 bases fitting TRBD1. What was sequenced was peripheral blood. The DNA of the CDR3 is TGTGCCAGCACTTACACCGGGACAGAGAATTCACCCCTCCACTTT. The encoded protein is CASTYTGTENSPLHF.